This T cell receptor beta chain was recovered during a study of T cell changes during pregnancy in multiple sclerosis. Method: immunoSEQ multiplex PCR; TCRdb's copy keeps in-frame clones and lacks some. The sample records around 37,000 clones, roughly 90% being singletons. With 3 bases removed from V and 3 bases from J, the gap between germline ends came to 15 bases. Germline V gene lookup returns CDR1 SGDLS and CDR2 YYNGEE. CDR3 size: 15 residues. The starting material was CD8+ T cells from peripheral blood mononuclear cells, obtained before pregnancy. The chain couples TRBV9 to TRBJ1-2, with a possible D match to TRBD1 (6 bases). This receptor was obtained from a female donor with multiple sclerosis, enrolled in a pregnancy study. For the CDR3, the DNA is TGTGCCAGCAGCGGGACCCGGGACAACCACTATGGCTACACCTTC. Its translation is CASSGTRDNHYGYTF.